This T cell receptor beta chain is from a study of shared clonotypes between healthy human individuals (dated by TCRdb to 2018 to 2021). Regarding the complete study: A few men and two women, aged 18 to 49 years, made up the cohort. The study deeply sequenced blood TCR repertoires of five healthy adults to estimate repertoire size and the extent of clonotype sharing between individuals. To increase sequencing depth and limit assay-specific biases, TCR repertoire library preparation and sequencing were carried out by different laboratories using diverse techniques. Leukapheresis yielded between about 0.85 and 9 billion PBMCs per donor. Study-wide conclusions, independent of this receptor: Sampling was restricted to blood, and TCR repertoires in tissue are likely to differ from TCR repertoires in blood. Based on pairwise subsampling, the degree of clonotype sharing among donors was expected to be affected by sequencing depth. Because the study included only a small number of donors, the genetic and exposure-history diversity represented was limited.

Donors were healthy HIV-negative adults with no recently reported acute infections or vaccinations. Only Caucasian adults living in Nashville, Tennessee, USA were represented among the donors. For unsorted samples, tens of millions of PBMCs were counted, and genomic DNA was extracted using the QIAamp DNA Blood Mini kit. After blood collection by leukapheresis, PBMCs were isolated using Ficoll-Histopaque density gradient centrifugation and then cryopreserved in the vapor phase of liquid nitrogen. TCR CDR3 regions were amplified from genomic DNA by multiplex PCR using the deep immunoSEQ assay. For each cell subset, the extracted genomic DNA was distributed evenly across all wells of several immunoSEQ 96-well plates, and each plate served as one replicate. For unsorted PBMC, approximately 310 ng genomic DNA, equal to approximately 30,000 T cell genomes, was loaded into each replicate PCR. Ten immunoSEQ deep assay plates were used to sequence unsorted PBMC genomic DNA. Purified libraries were quantified with a Qubit 3.0 fluorometer, sized on a Bioanalyzer 2100, and re-quantified with the KAPA Library Quantification kit. Every immunoSEQ 96-well plate was sequenced on a dedicated single-read 150-cycle Illumina NextSeq 550 flow cell. As for the original processing: The immunoSEQ output contained only junctional sequences without quality scores, so filtering could not match that applied to full-length reads. To assign V/J genes and CDR3, sequences were annotated against IMGT germline references using PyIR, a Python wrapper for IgBLAST v1.9. Reads were filtered out if the reads had weak V/J assignments (E-value above 1e-6), no CDR3, stop codons, out-of-frame junctions, or ambiguous translated residues. V3J clonotypes were defined by identical inferred V gene, J gene, and CDR3 amino acid sequence. The percentage overlap between two repertoires was calculated by dividing the number of shared unique clonotypes by the size of the smaller repertoire. Repertoire richness was assessed with RTK rarefaction, the Chao1 estimator, and Recon v2.1 estimates of unobserved clonotypes. This is the immuneACCESS table as TCRdb keeps it, with only in-frame sequences that have V and J called. A part of the clones is gone; compared with another copy, unresolved V genes explain less than half, and the rest is unexplained. The V and J calls and clone size are taken from that table; D and trimming were inferred from the DNA. For this sample there are 500,000 to 650,000 clones; around three quarters appear just once. Jointly, the top ten make up 12% of the sample.

Turning to this clone: What antigen it recognizes has not been identified. There are no base qualities to consult, and no much larger clone falls within one base.

Sequencing was done on a sample of PBMCs. This receptor was obtained from a woman aged 40 to 50 in good health. Some clones in this sample may be carry-over from other donors' samples.

Here the CDR3 is given as CASSETGNHGISYTF. The DNA sequence is given as TGTGCCAGCAGTGAAACCGGGAACCACGGTATAAGCTACACCTTC. The chain couples TRBV2 to TRBJ1-2; confidence is insufficient to name the D gene. From the germline V gene, CDR1 is SNHLY and CDR2 is FYNNEI. The CDR3 goes from the cysteine to the phenylalanine over 15 residues. CDR3 DNA is the only sequence kept; it has 45 bases, read in frame from the first base. The junction carries 19 bases between V and J, which are trimmed by 2 bases and 9 bases respectively. When the CDR3 is completed using the reference TRBV2 and TRBJ1-2 genes on either side, the full variable domain is EPEVTQTPSHQVTQMGQEVILRCVPISNHLYFYWYRQILGQKVEFLVSFYNNEISEKSEIFDDQFSVERPDGSNFTLKIRSTKLEDSAMYFCASSETGNHGISYTFGSGTRLTVV.